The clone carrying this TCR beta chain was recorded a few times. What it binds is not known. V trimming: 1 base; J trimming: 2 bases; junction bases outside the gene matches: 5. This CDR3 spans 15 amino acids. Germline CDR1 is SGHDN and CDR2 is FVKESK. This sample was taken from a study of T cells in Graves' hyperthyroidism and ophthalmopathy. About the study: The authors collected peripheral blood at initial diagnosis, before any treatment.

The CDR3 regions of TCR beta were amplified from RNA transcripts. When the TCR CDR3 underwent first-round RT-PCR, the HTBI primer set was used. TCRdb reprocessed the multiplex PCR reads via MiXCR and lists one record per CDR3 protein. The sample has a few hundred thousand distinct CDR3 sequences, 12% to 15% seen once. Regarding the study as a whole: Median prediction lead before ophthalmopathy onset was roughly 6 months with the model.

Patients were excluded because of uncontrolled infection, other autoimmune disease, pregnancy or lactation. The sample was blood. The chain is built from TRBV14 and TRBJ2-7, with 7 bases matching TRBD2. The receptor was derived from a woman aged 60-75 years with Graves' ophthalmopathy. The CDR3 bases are TGTGCCAGCAGCCAAGGGCTAGCGGACCCCTACGAGCAGTACTTC. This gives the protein CASSQGLADPYEQYF.